These 11 T cell receptor beta chains were sequenced from one sample in a study of cytomegalovirus exposure and HLA in healthy donors (TCRdb year 2017). Library preparation used the immunoSEQ multiplex PCR assay. For the multiplex PCR, a mixture combining 60 forward primers for TCR Vbeta segments and 13 reverse primers for TCR Jbeta segments was used. In TCRdb, the immuneACCESS table is reduced to in-frame sequences with V and J assigned. These tables do not hold every clone; where another copy was compared, an unresolved V gene accounts for under half, and the others remain unexplained. The sample table lists over 100,000 clones, roughly 79% of them with a count of one. The ten largest clones take up approximately 5% of the sample. Sequencing was carried out using PBMCs. The receptors were gathered from a man between 60 and 70 years old in good health and CMV-seropositive.

This clone occurred once. The J gene is TRBJ1-5, the V gene TRBV15, with 12 bases lining up with TRBD1. The CDR3 runs 15 residues. With V trimmed by 6 bases and J by 7 bases, 7 bases remained unmatched. CDR1 and CDR2 from the germline V gene are LNHNV and YYDKDF (reference sequence). CDR3 region: CATSRGTGGEQPQHF. CDR3 DNA: TGTGCCACCAGTAGGGGGACAGGGGGCGAACAGCCCCAGCATTTT.

V is TRBV2 and J is TRBJ2-7; TRBD2 is a possible D gene (6 bases). The CDR3 runs 14 residues. Trimming took off 3 bases at V and 1 base at J, with 10 bases between the two ends. Germline values: CDR1 SNHLY, CDR2 FYNNEI. CDR3 residues: CASSERRVSYEQYF. CDR3 sequence (DNA): TGTGCCAGCAGTGAGAGGAGGGTTTCCTACGAGCAGTACTTC.

This chain uses TRBV20-1 with TRBJ2-3; D ambiguous. V lost 6 bases, J lost 3 bases, and 4 bases lay in between. In germline, CDR1 is DFQATT, CDR2 SNEGSKA (reference sequence). The CDR3 has 10 residues. Written as DNA, the CDR3 is TGCAGTGCCCCGACAGATACGCAGTATTTT. Residues: CSAPTDTQYF.

V and J are TRBV28 and TRBJ1-5, with D maybe TRBD1 (5 bases). V dropped 7 bases and J dropped 10 bases, with 17 bases sitting between them. Germline-derived CDR1 and CDR2 are MDHEN and SYDVKM. This CDR3 region has 13 residues. The CDR3 DNA follows: TGTGCCAGCATCGATGGAGGGACCGGCCCCCAGCATTTT. It specifies CASIDGGTGPQHF. Variable domain in full (rest from reference TRBV28 and TRBJ1-5): DVKVTQSSRYLVKRTGEKVFLECVQDMDHENMFWYRQDPGLGLRLIYFSYDVKMKEKGDIPEGYSVSREKKERFSLILESASTNQTSMYLCASIDGGTGPQHFGDGTRLSIL.

This clone has just one count. V gene TRBV7-8 combines with J gene TRBJ1-2; 7 nucleotides line up with TRBD1. The CDR3 extends over 15 amino acids. Germline V gives CDR1 SGHVS, CDR2 FQNEAQ. The V gene end was trimmed by 0 bases and the J gene end by 5 bases; junction bases not matched to a gene: 6. This chain's CDR3 is CASSLARQGGYGYTF. The CDR3 DNA follows: TGTGCCAGCAGCTTAGCAAGACAGGGTGGTTATGGCTACACCTTC. Using reference TRBV7-8 and TRBJ1-2 for the parts outside the CDR3, the full variable domain is GAGVSQSPRYKVAKRGQDVALRCDPISGHVSLFWYQQALGQGPEFLTYFQNEAQLDKSGLPSDRFFAERPEGSVSTLKIQRTQQEDSAVYLCASSLARQGGYGYTFGSGTRLTVV.

CDR3 residues: CASSLTLAGGYEQFF. CDR3 nucleotide sequence: TGTGCCAGCAGCTTAACACTAGCGGGGGGGTATGAGCAGTTCTTC. The chain recombines TRBV7-3 with TRBJ2-1; 13 bases are shared with TRBD2. Germline trimming cut 0 bases from V and 8 bases from J; bases unmatched to any gene: 1. This CDR3 contains 15 residues. Germline lookup yields CDR1 SGHTA and CDR2 FQGTGA.

The chain uses TRBV6-6 and TRBJ1-4, with D tentatively TRBD1 (5 bases). The CDR3 loop spans 13 amino acids. CDR1 and CDR2 from the germline V gene are MNHNY and SVGAGI (reference sequence). Between the trimmed V and J ends, which lost 4 bases and 8 bases, there was a span of 11 bases. The CDR3 DNA follows: TGTGCCAGCAGTTCGATGGGGGGGGAAAAACTGTTTTTT. It codes for CASSSMGGEKLFF.

The genes are TRBV18 and TRBJ1-5; 7 positions agree with TRBD1. Germline CDR1 is KGHSH and CDR2 is LQKENI. Trimming removed 4 bases from V and 0 bases from J; junction bases left unmatched: 0. This CDR3 comprises 14 residues. CDR3 nucleotides: TGTGCCAGCTCACAGGGGGCTAGCAATCAGCCCCAGCATTTT. Its translation: CASSQGASNQPQHF.

The CDR3 loop reads CASSYEVAYGYTF. In DNA, the CDR3 is TGTGCCAGCTCGTACGAGGTAGCCTATGGCTACACCTTC. The gene calls are TRBV18 and TRBJ1-2; D call uncertain. Trimming took 6 bases from V and 4 from J, leaving 12 bases between them. The CDR3 covers 13 residues. CDR1 is KGHSH, CDR2 LQKENI, per germline.

This chain connects TRBV25-1 to TRBJ1-1; D may be TRBD1 (5 bases). This CDR3 contains 14 residues. The germline V gene encodes CDR1 MGHDK and CDR2 SYGVNS. The V gene lost 6 bases and the J gene lost 4 bases, with 15 bases spanning the gap. CDR3 in DNA: TGTGCCAGCAGAGTAAGTGACAGCATCACTGAAGCTTTCTTT. Its translation: CASRVSDSITEAFF.

The chain recombines TRBV4-1 with TRBJ2-3; D is perhaps TRBD2 (5 bases). This CDR3 is built from 12 residues. From germline, CDR1 is MGHRA and CDR2 YSYEKL. V lost 4 bases and J lost 4, with 6 bases in between. CDR3 residues: CASSRTADTQYF. The CDR3 nucleotides read TGCGCCAGCAGCCGGACTGCAGATACGCAGTATTTT.